This T cell receptor (beta chain) stems from a study of blood T cell repertoires in COVID-19. Across the whole study: Italy, Spain and the United States were the sources of the convalescent and acute COVID-19 samples.

Germline lookup yields CDR1 MNHEY and CDR2 SVGAGI. Trimming left V 2 bases short and J 0 bases short, with 5 bases between. This CDR3 is 15 amino acids long. Libraries were prepared by immunoSEQ multiplex PCR; TCRdb keeps only in-frame clonotypes and omits some of them. This table holds approximately 48,000 clones, around 85% found once. The V gene is TRBV6-5, the J gene TRBJ1-6; a possible D gene is TRBD1 (5 bases). This receptor was obtained from a man aged 55 to 70 with acute or convalescent COVID-19. What was sequenced was peripheral blood. Here the CDR3 DNA reads TGTGCCAGCAGTTACAGGGGCTCCTATAATTCACCCCTCCACTTT. Amino acids: CASSYRGSYNSPLHF.